The 11 T cell receptor beta chains below all came from one sample that was sequenced in a study of T cell repertoires in cytomegalovirus infection. TCRdb re-called the reads with MiXCR, one entry per CDR3 protein. Of 650,000 to 850,000 distinct CDR3 sequences in the sample, almost 30% were seen once. Antigens for these TCRs are unknown. The source material was cultured CD8+ T cells from PBMCs, sampled from culture after CMV antigen stimulation. The receptors stem from a human donor in good health (CMV status not recorded). Some clones in this sample may be carry-over from other donors' samples.

This clonotype has only a few counts. The rearrangement links TRBV6-5 to TRBJ1-1, with D tentatively TRBD1 (6 bases). Germline assignment: CDR1 MNHEY and CDR2 SVGAGI. This CDR3 has 15 residues. Trimming pared 0 bases from V and 5 bases from J, leaving 13 bases between. The CDR3 sequence is CASSYSSTGKTEAFF. CDR3 bases: TGTGCCAGCAGTTACTCAAGTACAGGGAAAACTGAAGCTTTCTTT.

This chain connects TRBV7-4 to TRBJ1-5; 7 bases align to TRBD1. This CDR3 contains 14 residues. CDR1 SGHVT and CDR2 SQSDAQ come from the germline V gene. The J segment lost 7 bases and the V segment lost 5 bases, leaving 8 bases of the junction unmatched. This CDR3 reads CASSRTGERQPQHF. CDR3 DNA sequence: TGTGCCAGCAGCCGTACAGGGGAAAGACAGCCCCAGCATTTT.

This clonotype was counted between two and nine times. The gene calls are TRBV12-3 or TRBV12-4 and TRBJ2-1; 7 bases agree with TRBD2. Trimming took 2 bases from V and 2 from J; bases not matched to a gene: 3. The CDR3 loop spans 15 amino acids. The chain's CDR3 is CASSLSLAAYNEQFF. CDR3 DNA: TGTGCCAGCAGTTTAAGTCTAGCGGCCTACAATGAGCAGTTCTTC.

This clonotype was seen more than once but under ten times. The chain combines TRBV10-2 with TRBJ1-5, with 7 nucleotides matching TRBD1. Germline CDR1 and CDR2: WSHSY and SAAADI. V dropped 9 bases and J dropped 5; count of bases not matched to a gene: 13. The CDR3 runs to 15 residues. CDR3 protein: CASEETGQPYQPQHF. The CDR3 nucleotides are TGCGCCAGTGAAGAGACGGGACAGCCCTATCAGCCCCAGCATTTT.

V usage is TRBV14 and J usage is TRBJ2-2; no definite D call. The CDR3 is made up of 14 amino acids. V was trimmed by 7 bases and J by 1 base, leaving 10 bases between them. Germline CDR1 is SGHDN and CDR2 is FVKESK. The CDR3 spells CASTLRLNTGELFF. In DNA form, the CDR3 reads TGTGCCAGCACCCTTAGACTGAACACCGGGGAGCTGTTTTTT.

This chain connects TRBV6-1 to TRBJ1-1, with a possible D match to TRBD1 (5 bases). V lost 2 bases, J lost 11 bases, and 12 bases lay in between. CDR3 length: 12 amino acids. Germline CDR1 reads MNHNS; CDR2 reads SASEGT. CDR3 sequence: CASSEFGGLAFF. DNA for the CDR3: TGTGCCAGCAGTGAATTTGGGGGTTTGGCTTTCTTT.

This clonotype was observed a few times. CDR3 amino acids: CASSLWTGGNEQFF. The CDR3 DNA reads TGTGCCAGCAGCTTATGGACAGGGGGGAATGAGCAGTTCTTC. The chain combines TRBV7-9 with TRBJ2-1; 10 nucleotides match TRBD1. The ends lost 2 bases at V and 7 bases at J; junction bases unmatched: 2. CDR1 and CDR2 (germline): SEHNR, FQNEAQ (reference sequence). The CDR3 has 14 residues.

J is TRBJ1-6 and V is TRBV12-3 or TRBV12-4, with 7 nucleotides matching TRBD1. The ends lost 6 bases at V and 12 bases at J; junction bases unmatched: 14. The CDR3 spans 15 residues. CDR3 nucleotide sequence: TGTGCCAGCAGCCCCCAAGGAGGGGGCTTAGTACCCCTCCACTTT. Translated: CASSPQGGGLVPLHF.

J is TRBJ2-2 and V is TRBV6-6; D not resolved. Germline CDR1 MNHNY, CDR2 SVGAGI (reference sequence). The CDR3 loop spans 14 amino acids. V lost 2 bases and J lost 2, with 6 bases in between. In DNA, the CDR3 is TGTGCCAGCAGTTACGGATTTAACACCGGGGAGCTGTTTTTT. It translates to CASSYGFNTGELFF.

The chain links TRBV5-4 to TRBJ2-3; 10 bases are shared with TRBD2. CDR1 SGHNT and CDR2 YYREEE come from the germline V gene (reference sequence). With 1 base clipped from V and 4 bases from J, the junction kept 6 bases outside the gene matches. The CDR3 consists of 16 residues. CDR3 coding DNA: TGTGCCAGCAGCTTGCCTAGCGGGGGTGGCCCAGATACGCAGTATTTT. It is translated as CASSLPSGGGPDTQYF. Filled out from reference TRBV5-4 and TRBJ2-3, the complete variable domain reads ETGVTQSPTHLIKTRGQQVTLRCSSQSGHNTVSWYQQALGQGPQFIFQYYREEENGRGNFPPRFSGLQFPNYSSELNVNALELDDSALYLCASSLPSGGGPDTQYFGPGTRLTVL.

Worth noting for this clonotype: Compared with germline, one end of the junction differs, possibly owing to a read error. The gene calls are TRBV7-7 and TRBJ2-2; D is ambiguous. CDR3 length: 16 residues. Germline V gene sequence: CDR1 SSHAT, CDR2 FNYEAQ (reference sequence). This CDR3 reads CASSLNLNTNTGELFF. The CDR3 region has the DNA TGTGCTAGCAGTCTTAACCTCAATACGAACACCGGGGAGCTGTTTTTT.